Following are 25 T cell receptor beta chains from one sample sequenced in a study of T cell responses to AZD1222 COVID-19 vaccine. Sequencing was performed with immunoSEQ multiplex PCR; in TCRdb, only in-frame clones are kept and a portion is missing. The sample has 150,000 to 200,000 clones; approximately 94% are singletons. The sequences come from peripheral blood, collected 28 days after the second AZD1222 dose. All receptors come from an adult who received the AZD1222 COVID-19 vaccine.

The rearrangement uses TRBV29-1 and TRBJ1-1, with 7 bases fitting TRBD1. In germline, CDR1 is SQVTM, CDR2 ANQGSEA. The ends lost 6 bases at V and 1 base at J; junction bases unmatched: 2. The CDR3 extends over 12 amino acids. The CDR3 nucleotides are TGCAGCGTGGGACAGCCGAACACTGAAGCTTTCTTT. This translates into CSVGQPNTEAFF.

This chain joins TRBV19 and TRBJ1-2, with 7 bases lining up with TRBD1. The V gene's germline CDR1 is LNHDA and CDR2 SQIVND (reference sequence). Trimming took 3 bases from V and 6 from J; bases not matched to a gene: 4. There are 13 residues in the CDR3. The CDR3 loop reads CASSIGTGDGYTF. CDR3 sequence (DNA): TGTGCCAGTAGTATCGGTACAGGGGATGGCTACACCTTC.

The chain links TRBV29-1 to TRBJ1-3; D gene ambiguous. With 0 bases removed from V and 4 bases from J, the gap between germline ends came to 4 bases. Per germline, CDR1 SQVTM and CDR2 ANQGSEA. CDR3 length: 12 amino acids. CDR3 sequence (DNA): TGCAGCGTTGAAGATGACGGAAACACCATATATTTT. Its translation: CSVEDDGNTIYF.

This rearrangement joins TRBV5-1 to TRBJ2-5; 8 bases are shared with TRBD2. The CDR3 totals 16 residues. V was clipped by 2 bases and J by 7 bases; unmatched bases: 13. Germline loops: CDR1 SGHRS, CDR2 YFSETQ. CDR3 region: CASSLEYGTRLGTQYF. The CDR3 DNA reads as TGCGCCAGCAGCTTAGAATACGGGACTAGACTTGGGACCCAGTACTTC.

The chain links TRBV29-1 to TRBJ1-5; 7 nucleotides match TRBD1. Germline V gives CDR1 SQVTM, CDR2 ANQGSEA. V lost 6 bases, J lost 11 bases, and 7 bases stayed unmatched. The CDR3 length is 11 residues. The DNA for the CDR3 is TGCAGCGTCGTCGTCACAGGGGCCCAGCATTTT. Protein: CSVVVTGAQHF.

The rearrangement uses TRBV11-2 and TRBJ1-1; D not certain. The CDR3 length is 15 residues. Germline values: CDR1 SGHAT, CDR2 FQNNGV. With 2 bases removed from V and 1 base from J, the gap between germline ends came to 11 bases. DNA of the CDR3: TGTGCCAGCAGCTTAAGTATGTGGGAGAACACTGAAGCTTTCTTT. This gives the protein CASSLSMWENTEAFF.

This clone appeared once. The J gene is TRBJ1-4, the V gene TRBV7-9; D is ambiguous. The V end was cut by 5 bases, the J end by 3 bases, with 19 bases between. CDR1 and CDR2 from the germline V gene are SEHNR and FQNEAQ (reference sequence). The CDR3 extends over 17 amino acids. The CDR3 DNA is TGTGCCAGCAGCAGCACAAGTATCGAGTCGGCTAATGAAAAACTGTTTTTT. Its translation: CASSSTSIESANEKLFF.

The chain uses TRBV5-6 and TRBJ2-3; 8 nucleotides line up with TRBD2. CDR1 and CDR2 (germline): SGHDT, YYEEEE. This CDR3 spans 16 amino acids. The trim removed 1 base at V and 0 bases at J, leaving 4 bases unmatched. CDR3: CASSLSPSGSTDTQYF. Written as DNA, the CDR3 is TGTGCCAGCAGCTTGTCCCCTAGCGGGAGCACAGATACGCAGTATTTT.

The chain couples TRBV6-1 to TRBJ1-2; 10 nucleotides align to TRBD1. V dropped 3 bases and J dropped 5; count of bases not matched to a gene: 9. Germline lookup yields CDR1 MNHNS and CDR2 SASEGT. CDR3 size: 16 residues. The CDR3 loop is CASSDGQGGYRYGYTF. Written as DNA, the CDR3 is TGTGCCAGCAGTGATGGACAGGGGGGGTATCGGTATGGCTACACCTTC.

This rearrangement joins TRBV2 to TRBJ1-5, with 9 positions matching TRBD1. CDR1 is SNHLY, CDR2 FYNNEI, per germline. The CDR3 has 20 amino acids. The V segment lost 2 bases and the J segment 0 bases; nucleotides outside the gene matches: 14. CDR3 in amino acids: CASSESGQGQLIYSNQPQHF. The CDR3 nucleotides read TGTGCCAGCAGTGAAAGCGGACAGGGGCAACTCATATATAGCAATCAGCCCCAGCATTTT. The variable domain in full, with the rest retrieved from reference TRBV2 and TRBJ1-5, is EPEVTQTPSHQVTQMGQEVILRCVPISNHLYFYWYRQILGQKVEFLVSFYNNEISEKSEIFDDQFSVERPDGSNFTLKIRSTKLEDSAMYFCASSESGQGQLIYSNQPQHFGDGTRLSIL.

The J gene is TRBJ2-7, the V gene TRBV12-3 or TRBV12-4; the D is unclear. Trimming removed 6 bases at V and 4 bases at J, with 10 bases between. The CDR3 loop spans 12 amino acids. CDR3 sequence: CASSLSVYEQYF. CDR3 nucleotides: TGTGCCAGCAGCCTCTCAGTGTACGAGCAGTACTTC.

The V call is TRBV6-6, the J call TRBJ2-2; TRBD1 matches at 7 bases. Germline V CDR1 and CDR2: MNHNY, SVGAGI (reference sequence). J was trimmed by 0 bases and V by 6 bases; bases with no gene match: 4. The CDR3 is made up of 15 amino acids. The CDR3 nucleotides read TGTGCCAGCAGAGGACAGGCCGCGAACACCGGGGAGCTGTTTTTT. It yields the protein CASRGQAANTGELFF.

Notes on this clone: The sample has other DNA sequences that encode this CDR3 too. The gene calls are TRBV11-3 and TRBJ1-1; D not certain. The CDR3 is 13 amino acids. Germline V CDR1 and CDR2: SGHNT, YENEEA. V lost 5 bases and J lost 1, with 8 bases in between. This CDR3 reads CASSLTRNTEAFF. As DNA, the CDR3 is TGTGCCAGCAGCCTTACAAGGAACACTGAAGCTTTCTTT.

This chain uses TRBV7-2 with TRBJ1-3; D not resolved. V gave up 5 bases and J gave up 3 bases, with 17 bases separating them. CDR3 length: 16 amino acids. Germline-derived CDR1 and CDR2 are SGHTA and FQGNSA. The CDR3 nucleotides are TGTGCCAGCAGCGGACCCGGGCGAGGGTTTGGAAACACCATATATTTT. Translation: CASSGPGRGFGNTIYF.

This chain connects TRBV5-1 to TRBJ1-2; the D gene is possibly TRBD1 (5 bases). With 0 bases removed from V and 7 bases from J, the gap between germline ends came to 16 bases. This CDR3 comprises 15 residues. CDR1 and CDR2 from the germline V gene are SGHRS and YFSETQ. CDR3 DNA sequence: TGCGCCAGCAGCTTGGGGACACTGCAATTTGGTGGCTACACCTTC. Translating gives CASSLGTLQFGGYTF. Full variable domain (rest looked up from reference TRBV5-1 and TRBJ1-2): KAGVTQTPRYLIKTRGQQVTLSCSPISGHRSVSWYQQTPGQGLQFLFEYFSETQRNKGNFPGRFSGRQFSNSRSEMNVSTLELGDSALYLCASSLGTLQFGGYTFGSGTRLTVV.

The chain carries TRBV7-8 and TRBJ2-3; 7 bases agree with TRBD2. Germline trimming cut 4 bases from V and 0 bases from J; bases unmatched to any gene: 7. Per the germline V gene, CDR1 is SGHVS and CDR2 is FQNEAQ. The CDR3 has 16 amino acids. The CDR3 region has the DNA TGTGCCAGCAGCTCCTGGACTAGTCCTAGCACAGATACGCAGTATTTT. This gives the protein CASSSWTSPSTDTQYF.

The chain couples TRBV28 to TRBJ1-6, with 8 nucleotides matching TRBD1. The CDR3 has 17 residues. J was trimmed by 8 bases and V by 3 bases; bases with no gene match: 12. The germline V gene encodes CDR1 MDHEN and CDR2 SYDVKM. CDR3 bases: TGTGCCAGCAGTTTCGCCAGACAGGGGCTTAATTATTCACCCCTCCACTTT. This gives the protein CASSFARQGLNYSPLHF.

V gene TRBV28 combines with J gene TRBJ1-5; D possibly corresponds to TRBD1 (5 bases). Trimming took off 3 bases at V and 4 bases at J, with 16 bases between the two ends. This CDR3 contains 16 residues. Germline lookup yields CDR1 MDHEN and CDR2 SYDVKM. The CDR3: CASSFKGQFLNQPQHF. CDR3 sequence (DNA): TGTGCCAGCAGTTTTAAGGGGCAGTTTCTGAATCAGCCCCAGCATTTT.

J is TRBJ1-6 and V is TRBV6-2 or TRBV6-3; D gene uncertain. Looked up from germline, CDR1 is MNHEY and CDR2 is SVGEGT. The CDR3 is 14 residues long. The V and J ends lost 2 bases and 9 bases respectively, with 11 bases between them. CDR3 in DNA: TGTGCCAGCAGTTACGGGCAAGTGGGTTCACCCCTCCACTTT. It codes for CASSYGQVGSPLHF.

The CDR3 here is CASSEGRTEAFF. The CDR3 DNA reads TGTGCCAGCAGTGAAGGCAGGACTGAAGCTTTCTTT. V gene TRBV6-1 combines with J gene TRBJ1-1; D gene unclear. V was shortened by 1 base and J by 5 bases, with 5 bases between the two germline ends. The germline V gene has CDR1 MNHNS and CDR2 SASEGT. CDR3 size: 12 residues.

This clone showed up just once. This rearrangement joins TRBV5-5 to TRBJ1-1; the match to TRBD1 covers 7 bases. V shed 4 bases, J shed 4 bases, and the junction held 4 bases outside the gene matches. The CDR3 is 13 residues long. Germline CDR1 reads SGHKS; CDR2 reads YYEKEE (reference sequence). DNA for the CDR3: TGTGCCAGCAGCCCTGGGACAGTCACTGAAGCTTTCTTT. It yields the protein CASSPGTVTEAFF.

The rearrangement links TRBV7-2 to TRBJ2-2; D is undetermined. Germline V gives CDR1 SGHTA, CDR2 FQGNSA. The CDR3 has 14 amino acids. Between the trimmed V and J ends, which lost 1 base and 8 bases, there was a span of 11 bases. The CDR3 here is CASSLVGPSGELFF. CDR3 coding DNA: TGTGCCAGCAGCTTAGTTGGTCCCTCTGGGGAGCTGTTTTTT.

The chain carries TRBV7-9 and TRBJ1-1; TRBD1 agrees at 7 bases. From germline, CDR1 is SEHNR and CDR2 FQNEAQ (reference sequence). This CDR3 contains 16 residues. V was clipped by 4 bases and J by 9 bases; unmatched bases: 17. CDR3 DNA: TGTGCCAGCAGCTCCGGTTGGGCAGGGGGGGTTCTAAAAGCTTTCTTT. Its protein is CASSSGWAGGVLKAFF.

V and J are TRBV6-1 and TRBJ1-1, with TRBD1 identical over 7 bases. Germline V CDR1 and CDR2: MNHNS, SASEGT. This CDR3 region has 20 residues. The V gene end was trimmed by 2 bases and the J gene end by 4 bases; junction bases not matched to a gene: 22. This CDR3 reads CASSEKIYGTVYFSGTEAFF. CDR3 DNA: TGTGCCAGCAGTGAAAAGATCTACGGGACAGTTTATTTCTCAGGCACTGAAGCTTTCTTT.

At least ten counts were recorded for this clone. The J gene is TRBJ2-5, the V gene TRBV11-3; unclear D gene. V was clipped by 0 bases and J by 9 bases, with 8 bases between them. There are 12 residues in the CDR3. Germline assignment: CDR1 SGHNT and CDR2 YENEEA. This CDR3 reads CASSLDLASQYF. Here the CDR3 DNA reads TGTGCCAGCAGCTTAGATCTGGCATCCCAGTACTTC.